Included here is one T cell receptor beta chain sequence, with context. This entry comes from a study of shared clonotypes between healthy human individuals. CDR3 size: 15 residues. Germline trimming cut 3 bases from V and 0 bases from J; bases unmatched to any gene: 3. The germline V gene has CDR1 SGHDN and CDR2 FVKESK. Generated by immunoSEQ multiplex PCR, the TCRdb table keeps only in-frame clones and is missing some. The data show approximately 2,200,000 clones, under 95% seen once. The naive CD8 subset, CD45RO-negative cells positively selected for CCR7, excluded terminally differentiated effector memory CD45RA+ cells.

The chain joins TRBV14 to TRBJ1-1; TRBD1 matches 8 bases. The specimen sequenced was naive CD8+ T cells from PBMCs. The source of this sequence is a man younger than 35 in good health. Some clones in this sample may be carry-over from other donors' samples. CDR3 protein: CASSHTGGMNTEAFF. CDR3 in DNA: TGTGCCAGCAGCCATACAGGGGGGATGAACACTGAAGCTTTCTTT.